This T cell receptor beta chain derives from a study of T cell responses to AZD1222 COVID-19 vaccine. The protocol was immunoSEQ multiplex PCR, while the TCRdb copy is restricted to in-frame clones and leaves out a portion. The table lists roughly 170,000 clones, 70% to 90% of them singletons, with 0.49% in the top ten. Points from the study as a whole: Donors were chiefly white British, with a greater number of females, and clonal diversity was perhaps underestimated.

Worth noting for this clone: Its specificity is not known.

V shed 6 bases, J shed 8 bases, and the junction held 6 bases outside the gene matches. This CDR3 has 13 residues. CDR1 and CDR2 (germline): SEHNR, FQNEAQ (reference sequence). V usage is TRBV7-9 and J usage is TRBJ2-1; TRBD1 matches 8 bases. The sequences come from peripheral blood, collected on day 0 of AZD1222 vaccination. The source of this sequence is an adult in good health. In nucleotides, the CDR3 is TGTGCCAGCAGGGACAGGGCGGGATATGAGCAGTTCTTC. It is translated as CASRDRAGYEQFF.